Sequencing of this T cell receptor beta chain was carried out in a study of blood T cell repertoires in COVID-19. Study information: In each case, the material was cDNA or gDNA derived from T cells, B-cell-depleted T cells, or PBMCs.

CDR1 is MNHEY and CDR2 is SVGAGI in the germline V gene. Deletions cut 2 bases from V and 5 bases from J, with 10 bases between. The CDR3 totals 15 residues. The repertoire was sequenced with immunoSEQ multiplex PCR; TCRdb's copy has only in-frame clones and lacks some. The table records about 480,000 clones, roughly 89% of them present only once. Input material: peripheral blood. This sequence joins TRBV6-5 and TRBJ1-6, with no clear D. The TCR originated in a man between 18 and 29 years old with COVID-19, enrolled during active disease. CDR3 in DNA: TGTGCCAGCAGTTACACGTTTACGGATAATTCACCCCTCCACTTT. Amino acids: CASSYTFTDNSPLHF.